Shown below are 22 T cell receptor beta chains from a single sample sequenced in a study of T-cell reconstitution after alpha-beta-depleted transplantation in children. Unique molecular identifiers featured in how the TCRbeta library was prepared. TCRdb redid the calling of the PCR reads with MiXCR, one entry per CDR3 protein. The data contain about 600,000 distinct CDR3 sequences, 10% to 13% of them singletons. The material was PBMCs from the stem cell graft donor, obtained from the stem cell graft. These receptor sequences come from a human donor who donated a stem cell graft to a child with acute myeloid leukemia.

Sample share makes this clonotype medium-sized. The rearrangement uses TRBV2 and TRBJ2-1; 9 nucleotides line up with TRBD2. The CDR3 has 15 residues. V lost 7 bases to trimming and J lost 2 bases; unmatched junction nucleotides: 6. Germline values: CDR1 SNHLY, CDR2 FYNNEI. In DNA form, the CDR3 reads TGTGCCAGCATTGCGACTAGCGGACCCTACAATGAGCAGTTCTTC. Its protein product is CASIATSGPYNEQFF. The whole variable domain, remainder taken from reference TRBV2 and TRBJ2-1, is EPEVTQTPSHQVTQMGQEVILRCVPISNHLYFYWYRQILGQKVEFLVSFYNNEISEKSEIFDDQFSVERPDGSNFTLKIRSTKLEDSAMYFCASIATSGPYNEQFFGPGTRLTVL.

The chain couples TRBV5-1 to TRBJ2-5; D possibly corresponds to TRBD2 (5 bases). Germline CDR1 SGHRS, CDR2 YFSETQ. V dropped 0 bases and J dropped 6 bases, with 12 bases sitting between them. The CDR3 sequence is 14 residues long. CDR3 in amino acids: CASSLELVPQTQYF. The CDR3 DNA reads as TGCGCCAGCAGCTTGGAACTAGTTCCACAGACCCAGTACTTC.

In its sample, this clonotype was seen a few times. This chain uses TRBV29-1 with TRBJ1-3, with D unresolved. This CDR3 comprises 14 residues. V lost 3 bases and J lost 0, with 9 bases in between. Germline loops: CDR1 SQVTM, CDR2 ANQGSEA. The CDR3 reads CSVDPQSSGNTIYF. CDR3 nucleotide sequence: TGCAGCGTTGACCCTCAGAGCTCTGGAAACACCATATATTTT. Together with reference TRBV29-1 and TRBJ1-3, the CDR3 gives the full variable domain: SAVISQKPSRDICQRGTSLTIQCQVDSQVTMMFWYRQQPGQSLTLIATANQGSEATYESGFVIDKFPISRPNLTFSTLTVSNMSPEDSSIYLCSVDPQSSGNTIYFGEGSWLTVV.

In the case of this clonotype: A junction end diverges from the germline sequence, so it may reflect a read error. The rearrangement joins TRBV20-1 to TRBJ2-7; 13 bases align to TRBD2. The germline V gene encodes CDR1 DFQATT and CDR2 SNEGSKA (reference sequence). The CDR3 is made up of 17 amino acids. The CDR3 sequence is CCASTGALLAGGSEQYF. CDR3 coding DNA: TGCTGTGCTAGCACTGGCGCCCTACTAGCGGGAGGGTCCGAGCAGTACTTC.

The sample holds a few counts of this clonotype. The rearrangement links TRBV20-1 to TRBJ2-3; D gene ambiguous. This CDR3 spans 14 amino acids. The germline V gene encodes CDR1 DFQATT and CDR2 SNEGSKA (reference sequence). Trimming stripped 0 bases from V and 5 bases from J, with 12 bases between. For the CDR3, the DNA is TGCAGTGCTAGAGACAGGCTATTCAAAGATACGCAGTATTTT. This translates into CSARDRLFKDTQYF.

The CDR3: CASSYGLDSEQFF. DNA of the CDR3: TGTGCCAGCAGTTACGGGCTAGACTCTGAGCAGTTCTTC. The chain uses TRBV6-2 or TRBV6-3 and TRBJ2-1, with D hard to call. Trimming shortened V by 2 bases and J by 9 bases, and 11 bases separated the two germline ends. Germline CDR1 reads MNHEY; CDR2 reads SVGEGT. CDR3 length equals 13 residues.

The CDR3 bases are TGTGCCAGCAGCGTAGTCGGGACAGGCAGTGGGGCCCAGTACTTC. The encoded protein is CASSVVGTGSGAQYF. V and J are TRBV9 and TRBJ2-5; 8 bases align to TRBD1. V lost 0 bases and J lost 9; bases outside the gene matches: 10. Germline V gene lookup returns CDR1 SGDLS and CDR2 YYNGEE. CDR3 length: 15 amino acids.

The V gene is TRBV10-3, the J gene TRBJ1-2; weak D call: TRBD1 (6 bases). The CDR3 runs to 13 residues. From germline, CDR1 is ENHRY and CDR2 SYGVKD. The V and J ends lost 4 bases and 6 bases respectively, with 12 bases between them. Here the CDR3 DNA reads TGTGCCATCAGTGCGGGAACAGGGAATGGCTACACCTTC. Translating gives CAISAGTGNGYTF.

This clonotype has a count of ten or more. The chain employs TRBV20-1 and TRBJ2-5, with TRBD2 matching 11 bases. Per the germline V gene, CDR1 is DFQATT and CDR2 is SNEGSKA (reference sequence). This CDR3 comprises 14 residues. The trim removed 2 bases at V and 5 bases at J, leaving 4 bases unmatched. The DNA for the CDR3 is TGCAGTGCTAGACTAGCGGGAGGCCGGGAGACCCAGTACTTC. Protein sequence: CSARLAGGRETQYF.

This clonotype has at least ten counts. This chain uses TRBV5-1 with TRBJ1-2; perhaps TRBD1 as D (6 bases). CDR3 length: 13 residues. With 4 bases removed from V and 5 bases from J, the gap between germline ends came to 12 bases. CDR1 SGHRS and CDR2 YFSETQ come from the germline V gene. The CDR3 reads CASSMGQGYGYTF. In DNA, the CDR3 is TGCGCCAGCAGCATGGGACAAGGATATGGCTACACCTTC.

This clonotype was seen a few times. Here the CDR3 reads CSVGQGAPDTQYF. Here the CDR3 DNA reads TGCAGCGTTGGACAGGGGGCCCCCGATACGCAGTATTTT. This chain connects TRBV29-1 to TRBJ2-3, with 10 nucleotides matching TRBD1. The CDR3 length is 13 residues. V shed 4 bases and J 6 bases; nucleotides not matched to a gene: 4. CDR1 is SQVTM and CDR2 is ANQGSEA in the germline V gene.

In the case of this clonotype: Germline and junction disagree at one end, which may indicate a read error. The chain carries TRBV6-2 or TRBV6-3 and TRBJ2-2; TRBD2 is a possible D gene (5 bases). Germline V gene data show CDR1 as MNHEY and CDR2 as SVGEGT. The length of the CDR3 is 10 residues. The CDR3 bases are TGTGCCAGCCTGAACACCGGGGAGCTGTTT. The encoded protein is CASLNTGELF.

This clonotype was seen repeatedly, ten times or more. The chain couples TRBV27 to TRBJ2-1; tentatively, D is TRBD1 or TRBD2 (5 bases each). This CDR3 is 15 amino acids long. Germline CDR1 reads MNHEY; CDR2 reads SMNVEV (reference sequence). Trimming stripped 4 bases from V and 6 bases from J, with 16 bases between. The CDR3 loop is CASSWGSRVSNEQFF. CDR3 DNA sequence: TGTGCCAGCAGTTGGGGGAGCAGGGTTAGCAATGAGCAGTTCTTC.

V and J are TRBV5-1 and TRBJ2-1; 12 positions match TRBD2. CDR3 length: 15 amino acids. Germline V CDR1 and CDR2: SGHRS, YFSETQ. With V trimmed by 7 bases and J by 9 bases, 11 bases remained unmatched. CDR3 protein: CASYLPLAGGGEQFF. DNA for the CDR3: TGCGCCAGCTATCTGCCACTAGCGGGAGGAGGTGAGCAGTTCTTC.

V usage is TRBV27 and J usage is TRBJ2-2; no clear D gene. Germline lookup yields CDR1 MNHEY and CDR2 SMNVEV (reference sequence). CDR3 length equals 14 residues. V was clipped by 4 bases and J by 3 bases, with 9 bases between them. The CDR3 region is CASSSRSHTGELFF. Written as DNA, the CDR3 is TGTGCCAGCAGTTCTCGAAGCCACACCGGGGAGCTGTTTTTT.

This clonotype has only a few counts. The chain couples TRBV6-5 to TRBJ1-1; TRBD1 might be the D (5 bases). This CDR3 is 15 amino acids long. Germline V lookup: CDR1 MNHEY, CDR2 SVGAGI. V was shortened by 2 bases and J by 0 bases, with 10 bases between the two germline ends. In DNA form, the CDR3 reads TGTGCCAGCAGTTACCTGGGACTGATGAACACTGAAGCTTTCTTT. It codes for CASSYLGLMNTEAFF.

The genes are TRBV24-1 and TRBJ2-2; 8 bases match TRBD1. The germline V gene has CDR1 KGHDR and CDR2 SFDVKD. CDR3 length: 16 residues. V gave up 4 bases and J gave up 4 bases; unmatched junction bases: 7. CDR3 sequence reads: CATSDPGQGPTGELFF. In DNA, the CDR3 is TGTGCCACCAGTGACCCCGGACAGGGCCCCACCGGGGAGCTGTTTTTT.

The J gene is TRBJ2-7, the V gene TRBV7-9, with a tentative D call TRBD2 (5 bases). The CDR3 runs 15 residues. Germline V CDR1 and CDR2: SEHNR, FQNEAQ (reference sequence). Trimming cost V 1 base and J 1 base, with 11 bases left between them. This CDR3 reads CASSLDLAESYEQYF. The DNA for the CDR3 is TGTGCCAGCAGCTTAGACCTAGCTGAGTCCTACGAGCAGTACTTC.

This clonotype came up a few times. This chain joins TRBV6-5 and TRBJ2-7, with no clear D. Germline V gene sequence: CDR1 MNHEY, CDR2 SVGAGI. V was pared by 8 bases and J by 7 bases, with 18 bases between. The CDR3 sequence is 13 residues long. CDR3 coding DNA: TGTGCCAGCCGCCGCGGCCCTGTGGGAGAGCAGTACTTC. Protein sequence: CASRRGPVGEQYF.

This clonotype has more than one count but fewer than ten. The chain couples TRBV11-1 to TRBJ2-1; TRBD2 is a possible D gene (5 bases). Germline V lookup: CDR1 SGHAT, CDR2 FQDESV (reference sequence). Trimming took 0 bases from V and 3 from J, leaving 24 bases between them. This CDR3 contains 20 residues. The CDR3 bases are TGTGCCAGCAGCTTAGCTGGACTGACGGTTTCGGAAAAACTCTACAATGAGCAGTTCTTC. This codes for CASSLAGLTVSEKLYNEQFF.

This chain links TRBV6-2 or TRBV6-3 with TRBJ2-7; 8 positions match TRBD1. The V gene's germline CDR1 is MNHEY and CDR2 SVGEGT. Trimming cost V 8 bases and J 2 bases; bases outside gene matches: 5. CDR3 size: 13 residues. CDR3 residues: CASRQGLTYEQYF. The CDR3 DNA reads as TGTGCCAGCCGACAGGGGCTTACCTACGAGCAGTACTTC.

The rearrangement uses TRBV29-1 and TRBJ2-3; tentatively, D is TRBD2 (5 bases). The V end was cut by 3 bases, the J end by 0 bases, with 10 bases between. The CDR3 has 14 amino acids. From germline, CDR1 is SQVTM and CDR2 ANQGSEA. CDR3 DNA: TGCAGCGTTGACAAGCGGTTAAGCACAGATACGCAGTATTTT. Residues: CSVDKRLSTDTQYF.